Below, one T cell receptor (beta chain) is given with its context. The antigen remains undetermined. This entry belongs to a study of neurological immune-mediated disorders. Study-wide results and caveats: In HTLV-1-associated myelopathy, TCR clonal expansion was greatest, and in multiple sclerosis it was least, below healthy controls. The absence of shared CDR3 amino acid sequences among expanded clones across subjects suggests private repertoires in all groups.

Every sequencing run gave over 180 million TCR-beta sequences, taken from 15-18 subjects. TCRdb reanalysed the 5' RACE reads using MiXCR and keeps one entry per CDR3 protein. The data hold 31,000 or so distinct CDR3 sequences, with about an eighth observed a single time. The CDR3 consists of 13 residues. V shed 3 bases and J shed 4 bases, with 9 bases lying between them. The germline gives CDR1 SGHVS, CDR2 FNYEAQ. Time point noted: technical triplicate 2. The cells used in sorted libraries, CD4+ or CD8+ T cells, numbered about a million. This clonotype originated in a female donor with HTLV-1-associated myelopathy (HAM/TSP). The chain recombines TRBV7-6 with TRBJ1-1; D may be TRBD1 (5 bases). Sequencing used CD4+ T cells from blood. CDR3 DNA: TGTGCCAGCAGCTTCGGACACCTCACTGAAGCTTTCTTT. It specifies CASSFGHLTEAFF.